This paragraph reports one T cell receptor (beta chain). The data are from a study of control samples from healthy donors and cancer patients. The table came from immunoSEQ multiplex PCR; TCRdb's copy has only in-frame clones and leaves some out. The sample yields more than 75,000 clones, around nine tenths seen once. Germline assignment: CDR1 WNHNN and CDR2 SYGVQD (reference sequence). The CDR3 sequence is 13 residues long. Deletions cut 6 bases from V and 5 bases from J, with 11 bases between. The sequence derives from a woman aged 60-75 years with head and neck cancer. Sequencing used PBMCs. The V and J genes are TRBV10-1 and TRBJ2-1; the D gene is possibly TRBD2 (6 bases). The CDR3 is CASRREYDNEQFF. For the CDR3, the DNA is TGCGCCAGCAGACGGGAGTACGACAATGAGCAGTTCTTC.